The 30 T cell receptor beta chains below come from one sample, sequenced in a study of T cells in Graves' hyperthyroidism and ophthalmopathy. The investigators amplified TCR beta CDR3 regions from RNA transcripts. RT-PCR in the first round (using the HTBI primer set) targeted the TCR CDR3. MiXCR, applied by TCRdb to the multiplex PCR reads, yields one record per CDR3 protein. The repertoire consists of 450,000 to 500,000 distinct CDR3 sequences, with 22% occurring once and the leading ten covering 49%. Sequenced sample: blood. These receptors originate from a woman aged 65 to 85 with Graves' ophthalmopathy.

The CDR3 region is CASSRRLAGGPDTGELFF. DNA of the CDR3: TGCGCCAGCAGCCGACGACTAGCGGGAGGGCCTGACACCGGGGAGCTGTTTTTT. The chain carries TRBV5-1 and TRBJ2-2; 14 bases line up with TRBD2. The junction had 8 bases not matched to a gene; V was cut back by 4 bases and J by 3 bases. Germline assignment: CDR1 SGHRS and CDR2 YFSETQ. There are 18 residues in the CDR3.

J is TRBJ2-2 and V is TRBV7-9, with D perhaps TRBD1 (6 bases). Germline CDR1 and CDR2: SEHNR and FQNEAQ (reference sequence). CDR3 length: 15 residues. The germline V and J ends were trimmed by 3 bases and 2 bases, with 10 bases remaining between them. The CDR3: CASSFGQTNTGELFF. Here the CDR3 DNA reads TGTGCCAGCAGCTTTGGACAGACTAACACCGGGGAGCTGTTTTTT.

The chain joins TRBV19 to TRBJ2-1, with a possible D match to TRBD1 (5 bases). CDR3 length: 15 amino acids. The germline V and J ends were trimmed by 9 bases and 2 bases, with 17 bases remaining between them. CDR1 is LNHDA, CDR2 SQIVND, per germline (reference sequence). CDR3 residues: CASKVGEGAYNEQFF. CDR3 sequence (DNA): TGTGCCAGCAAGGTAGGGGAAGGCGCCTACAATGAGCAGTTCTTC.

The chain carries TRBV5-1 and TRBJ2-7; 9 bases are shared with TRBD2. With V trimmed by 4 bases and J by 3 bases, 8 bases remained unmatched. CDR3 length equals 15 residues. Germline V CDR1 and CDR2: SGHRS, YFSETQ. In DNA form, the CDR3 reads TGCGCCAGCAGCGAGGCGGGAGGGTTGGTCTACGAGCAGTACTTC. This sequence encodes CASSEAGGLVYEQYF.

DNA of the CDR3: TGTGCCATGAGCGGGACAGAGGTAAGCGAGCAGTACTTC. Protein: CAMSGTEVSEQYF. The chain is built from TRBV7-2 and TRBJ2-7; D may match TRBD1 or TRBD2 (7 bases each). This CDR3 has 13 amino acids. Germline V gene sequence: CDR1 SGHTA, CDR2 FQGNSA. The V gene lost 10 bases and the J gene lost 6 bases, with 19 bases spanning the gap.

The J gene is TRBJ2-5, the V gene TRBV3-1; TRBD1 matches at 10 bases. The germline V gene has CDR1 LGHDT and CDR2 YNNKEL (reference sequence). The CDR3 sequence is 11 residues long. V dropped 5 bases and J dropped 14; count of bases not matched to a gene: 5. CDR3 DNA: TGTGCCAGCAGCAGGACAGGGGGGTTTTACTTC. It translates to CASSRTGGFYF.

This chain links TRBV6-1 with TRBJ1-1; 8 nucleotides line up with TRBD1. This CDR3 is built from 15 residues. Germline-derived CDR1 and CDR2 are MNHNS and SASEGT. V dropped 7 bases and J dropped 0; count of bases not matched to a gene: 7. CDR3 region: CASNFGTGMNTEAFF. CDR3 in DNA: TGTGCCAGCAACTTCGGGACAGGAATGAACACTGAAGCTTTCTTT.

About this clonotype: A much bigger clone sits one base away, suggesting this may be a read error. The chain has TRBV5-1 and TRBJ1-1; D ambiguous. This CDR3 region has 14 residues. Germline V gives CDR1 SGHRS, CDR2 YFSETQ. CDR3 sequence reads: CASSLRQAGTETFF. Here the CDR3 DNA reads TGCGCCAGCAGCTTGAGGCAGGCGGGCACTGAAACTTTCTTT.

In its sample, this clonotype was seen a few times. The chain has TRBV20-1 and TRBJ1-5, with 8 bases identical to TRBD1. With 2 bases clipped from V and 7 bases from J, the junction kept 7 bases outside the gene matches. CDR3 length: 14 amino acids. CDR1 is DFQATT, CDR2 SNEGSKA, per germline (reference sequence). This chain's CDR3 is CSARTPQGGQPQHF. CDR3 in DNA: TGCAGTGCTAGAACCCCACAGGGGGGGCAGCCCCAGCATTTT.

CDR3 nucleotide sequence: TGTGCCAGCAGTCCCCGGGACACAGATACGCAGTATTTT. This codes for CASSPRDTDTQYF. The chain couples TRBV12-3 or TRBV12-4 to TRBJ2-3; D may be TRBD2 (5 bases). The CDR3 length is 13 residues. Trimming stripped 5 bases from V and 2 bases from J, with 8 bases between.

The chain links TRBV11-3 to TRBJ1-1, with a possible D match to TRBD1 (6 bases). V gave up 6 bases and J gave up 5 bases, with 19 bases separating them. There are 15 residues in the CDR3. Germline V gene lookup returns CDR1 SGHNT and CDR2 YENEEA. CDR3 region: CASSIQGFRSTEAFF. The CDR3 DNA reads TGTGCCAGCAGTATTCAGGGGTTTCGAAGTACTGAAGCTTTCTTT.

The V call is TRBV5-1, the J call TRBJ2-3; no reliable D call. The germline V gene encodes CDR1 SGHRS and CDR2 YFSETQ. The CDR3 totals 13 residues. Trimming left V 0 bases short and J 6 bases short, with 8 bases between. CDR3 in amino acids: CASSLVGRDTQYF. The CDR3 coding sequence is TGCGCCAGCAGCTTGGTTGGCCGGGATACGCAGTATTTT.

This clonotype was detected many times. This chain connects TRBV18 to TRBJ2-7, with a weak D call TRBD2 (5 bases). Germline CDR1 reads KGHSH; CDR2 reads LQKENI. Trimming removed 5 bases from V and 2 bases from J, with 7 bases in between. The CDR3 totals 12 residues. DNA for the CDR3: TGTGCCAGCTCAGCGACTACCTACGAGCAGTACTTC. Translated: CASSATTYEQYF.

There are a few counts of this clonotype. This chain joins TRBV3-1 and TRBJ1-2; D call uncertain. Germline lookup yields CDR1 LGHDT and CDR2 YNNKEL (reference sequence). Trimming pared 1 base from V and 4 bases from J, leaving 10 bases between. CDR3 length: 14 residues. CDR3 sequence reads: CASSQGEGPYGYTF. The CDR3 nucleotides are TGTGCCAGCAGCCAAGGGGAGGGTCCCTATGGCTACACCTTC.

The CDR3 spells CASSVERLAGTSTDTQYF. Written as DNA, the CDR3 is TGTGCCAGCAGCGTAGAGAGACTAGCGGGAACGAGCACAGATACGCAGTATTTT. The chain carries TRBV9 and TRBJ2-3; TRBD2 aligns across 11 bases. CDR1 is SGDLS, CDR2 YYNGEE, per germline. J lost 0 bases, V lost 0 bases, and 6 bases had no gene match. The CDR3 has 18 residues.

The chain employs TRBV20-1 and TRBJ2-7; the D gene is possibly TRBD1 (5 bases). V was cut by 4 bases and J by 3 bases, with 13 bases left in between. This CDR3 comprises 13 residues. Germline V gene lookup returns CDR1 DFQATT and CDR2 SNEGSKA (reference sequence). CDR3 sequence: CSAMFGAVYEQYF. The CDR3 coding sequence is TGCAGTGCTATGTTTGGGGCCGTCTACGAGCAGTACTTC.

This clonotype has at least ten counts. The chain joins TRBV12-3 or TRBV12-4 to TRBJ2-1; tentative D call: TRBD1 (6 bases). The CDR3 is 14 amino acids. With 5 bases removed from V and 0 bases from J, the gap between germline ends came to 8 bases. In DNA form, the CDR3 reads TGTGCCAGCAGTGGACAGAGCTCCTACAATGAGCAGTTCTTC. Translation gives CASSGQSSYNEQFF.

The table lists this clonotype with many counts. This chain connects TRBV7-9 to TRBJ2-7; possibly TRBD1 for D (6 bases). The CDR3 extends over 15 amino acids. Trimming took off 4 bases at V and 3 bases at J, with 16 bases between the two ends. In germline, CDR1 is SEHNR, CDR2 FQNEAQ (reference sequence). This chain's CDR3 is CASSSPDSGFYEQYF. The CDR3 bases are TGTGCCAGCAGCTCACCGGACAGCGGATTCTACGAGCAGTACTTC. Full variable domain (missing parts from reference TRBV7-9 and TRBJ2-7): DTGVSQNPRHKITKRGQNVTFRCDPISEHNRLYWYRQTLGQGPEFLTYFQNEAQLEKSRLLSDRFSAERPKGSFSTLEIQRTEQGDSAMYLCASSSPDSGFYEQYFGPGTRLTVT.

The chain carries TRBV6-1 and TRBJ1-2; TRBD1 matches at 7 bases. Germline trimming cut 6 bases from V and 0 bases from J; bases unmatched to any gene: 7. The V gene's germline CDR1 is MNHNS and CDR2 SASEGT. CDR3 size: 15 residues. CDR3 DNA: TGTGCCAGCAGGCAGACCGGGACAGCTAACTATGGCTACACCTTC. It is translated as CASRQTGTANYGYTF.

This clonotype was counted a few times. V usage is TRBV7-2 and J usage is TRBJ2-7; D remains ambiguous. Between the trimmed V and J ends, which lost 1 base and 2 bases, there was a span of 9 bases. Germline V gene sequence: CDR1 SGHTA, CDR2 FQGNSA. This CDR3 has 14 amino acids. For the CDR3, the DNA is TGTGCCAGCAGCTTAGTGGCGGCCCCCTACGAGCAGTACTTC. Translated, it gives CASSLVAAPYEQYF.

This clonotype was detected many times. The V and J genes are TRBV7-2 and TRBJ2-2; no definite D call. Germline lookup yields CDR1 SGHTA and CDR2 FQGNSA. The CDR3 loop spans 13 amino acids. Trimming took off 5 bases at V and 7 bases at J, with 11 bases between the two ends. CDR3 sequence (DNA): TGTGCCAGCAGCCCGGGCTATGGCGGGGAGCTGTTTTTT. Translation gives CASSPGYGGELFF. The full variable domain, rest sourced from reference TRBV7-2 and TRBJ2-2, is GAGVSQSPSNKVTEKGKDVELRCDPISGHTALYWYRQSLGQGLEFLIYFQGNSAPDKSGLPSDRFSAERTGGSVSTLTIQRTQQEDSAVYLCASSPGYGGELFFGEGSRLTVL.

In regard to this clonotype: At one of its ends the junction is not consistent with the germline gene, which may arise from a read error. The chain recombines TRBV29-1 with TRBJ1-1, with D perhaps matching TRBD1 (6 bases). This CDR3 spans 13 amino acids. From germline, CDR1 is SQVTM and CDR2 ANQGSEA. DNA of the CDR3: TGCAGCGTTGTTCAGGGAGGGGGTACTGAACCTTTCTTT. This sequence encodes CSVVQGGGTEPFF.

The gene calls are TRBV6-1 and TRBJ2-7; 10 positions match TRBD2. CDR1 and CDR2 from the germline V gene are MNHNS and SASEGT. V lost 5 bases to trimming and J lost 3 bases; unmatched junction nucleotides: 19. There are 19 residues in the CDR3. The DNA of the CDR3 is TGTGCCAGCAGTCGTGCAGGGGCTAGCGGGAGTGGTCAGGTCTACGAGCAGTACTTC. It is translated as CASSRAGASGSGQVYEQYF.

This clonotype was observed many times. The J gene is TRBJ2-5, the V gene TRBV2, with 7 bases matching TRBD2. CDR1 and CDR2 from the germline V gene are SNHLY and FYNNEI. The V gene end was trimmed by 2 bases and the J gene end by 5 bases; junction bases not matched to a gene: 11. This CDR3 comprises 16 residues. This chain's CDR3 is CASSELSSGGGETQYF. In DNA form, the CDR3 reads TGTGCCAGCAGTGAATTGTCTAGCGGAGGCGGGGAGACCCAGTACTTC.

This clonotype was recorded a few times. V and J are TRBV10-3 and TRBJ2-3, with D uncertain. The CDR3 loop spans 14 amino acids. CDR1 ENHRY and CDR2 SYGVKD come from the germline V gene. V lost 7 bases, J lost 2 bases, and 13 bases lay in between. The CDR3 DNA is TGTGCCATCACTTTTTCCGGTATCACAGATACGCAGTATTTT. Translation gives CAITFSGITDTQYF.

This clonotype was seen a few times. This chain links TRBV19 with TRBJ2-2; TRBD1 might be the D (6 bases). The CDR3 runs 16 residues. Germline-derived CDR1 and CDR2 are LNHDA and SQIVND (reference sequence). Between the trimmed V and J ends, which lost 4 bases and 0 bases, there was a span of 12 bases. Here the CDR3 reads CASSRSQGTNTGELFF. DNA of the CDR3: TGTGCCAGTAGTAGGTCGCAGGGGACGAACACCGGGGAGCTGTTTTTT.

V is TRBV7-2 and J is TRBJ2-3, with 9 bases matching TRBD1. There are 16 residues in the CDR3. V shed 5 bases, J shed 0 bases, and the junction held 6 bases outside the gene matches. Germline V gives CDR1 SGHTA, CDR2 FQGNSA. The CDR3 DNA reads as TGTGCCAGCAGCCCACGGACAGGGGCTAGCACAGATACGCAGTATTTT. Translation gives CASSPRTGASTDTQYF.

This clonotype occurred many times. V usage is TRBV10-3 and J usage is TRBJ1-1; possibly TRBD1 for D (5 bases). This CDR3 region has 15 residues. The V end was cut by 8 bases, the J end by 1 base, with 17 bases between. Germline V CDR1 and CDR2: ENHRY, SYGVKD. CDR3 in amino acids: CAIGGGGTGNTEAFF. CDR3 DNA sequence: TGTGCCATCGGCGGCGGGGGGACGGGGAACACTGAAGCTTTCTTT.

The genes are TRBV5-1 and TRBJ2-3; weak D call: TRBD2 (6 bases). The CDR3 totals 14 residues. Germline V gene sequence: CDR1 SGHRS, CDR2 YFSETQ. The V end was cut by 2 bases, the J end by 6 bases, with 13 bases between. In DNA form, the CDR3 reads TGCGCCAGCAGCTTAGGGCTAGCGAGGGATACGCAGTATTTT. Translated: CASSLGLARDTQYF. Looking up the rest from reference TRBV5-1 and TRBJ2-3 gives the full variable domain: KAGVTQTPRYLIKTRGQQVTLSCSPISGHRSVSWYQQTPGQGLQFLFEYFSETQRNKGNFPGRFSGRQFSNSRSEMNVSTLELGDSALYLCASSLGLARDTQYFGPGTRLTVL.

The V gene is TRBV12-3 or TRBV12-4, the J gene TRBJ1-3; the D gene is possibly TRBD1 (6 bases). Trimming cost V 7 bases and J 5 bases, with 15 bases left between them. This CDR3 is 14 amino acids long. This CDR3 is CASTRTENRNTIYF. The CDR3 nucleotides are TGTGCCAGCACAAGGACAGAGAATCGAAACACCATATATTTT.